This T cell receptor (beta chain) derives from a study of T-cell reconstitution after alpha-beta-depleted transplantation in children. Points from the study as a whole: After one year, T-cell counts and TCRbeta diversity mostly came from new T cells. It was reported that alpha-beta T cells came from several hundred expanded graft clones (about two months after transplant).

As concerns this clonotype: Its specificity is unknown.

The V gene's germline CDR1 is SEHNR and CDR2 FQNEAQ (reference sequence). Trimming stripped 7 bases from V and 6 bases from J, with 16 bases between. The CDR3 is 13 amino acids. A TCRbeta library incorporating unique molecular identifiers was prepared. TCRdb processed the PCR reads anew with MiXCR; each CDR3 protein has one entry. Of 700,000 to 850,000 distinct CDR3 sequences listed, roughly 15% are singletons. The starting material was PBMCs, mostly from graft donor cells, obtained 360 days after TCRalphabeta/CD19-depleted stem cell transplant. V is TRBV7-9 and J is TRBJ2-7, with D possibly being TRBD2 (6 bases). The sequence was obtained from a male patient younger than 18 who had a stem cell transplant for acute lymphoblastic leukemia, so the T cells may come from the graft donor. CDR3 in DNA: TGTGCCAGCAACGACGGAGGGACGGCCGAGCAGTACTTC. Its translation: CASNDGGTAEQYF.